This T cell receptor (beta chain) was recovered during a study of OX40 agonist ivuxolimab in advanced cancers. At the level of the study: The study reported partial responses in three patients: one hepatocellular carcinoma, two cutaneous melanoma. General study findings and limits: Relative to CD4+, CD8+ T cells held more expanded clones on average. It was also the case that some nonresponders had low normalized T-cell clonal expansion.

Germline loops: CDR1 SNHLY, CDR2 FYNNEI. Deletions cut 1 base from V and 10 bases from J, with 13 bases between. This CDR3 is built from 13 residues. Measured with immunoSEQ multiplex PCR; TCRdb has only the in-frame clones, and not every one. The sample includes roughly 56,000 clones, 84% seen only once; the top ten take about 4.5%. About this clone itself: Its specificity is not known.

This chain uses TRBV2 with TRBJ1-1; maybe TRBD1 (6 bases). Here the sequenced sample was CD4+ or CD8+ T cells sorted from blood, taken in a trial of the OX40 agonist ivuxolimab. This TCR was sampled from an adult with an advanced solid tumor such as melanoma, head and neck, liver or kidney cancer. The CDR3 reads CASSEGVGGLAFF. The DNA for the CDR3 is TGTGCCAGCAGTGAAGGTGTGGGGGGGCTAGCTTTCTTT.